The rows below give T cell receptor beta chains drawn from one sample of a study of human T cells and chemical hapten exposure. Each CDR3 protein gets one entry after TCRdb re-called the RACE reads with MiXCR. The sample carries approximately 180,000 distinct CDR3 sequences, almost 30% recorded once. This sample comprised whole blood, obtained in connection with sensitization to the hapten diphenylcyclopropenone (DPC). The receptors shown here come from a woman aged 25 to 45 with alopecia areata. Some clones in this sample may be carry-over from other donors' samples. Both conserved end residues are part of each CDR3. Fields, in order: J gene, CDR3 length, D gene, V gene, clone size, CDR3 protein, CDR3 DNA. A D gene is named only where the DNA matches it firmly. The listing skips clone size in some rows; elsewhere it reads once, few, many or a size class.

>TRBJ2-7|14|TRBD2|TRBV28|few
CASTKMGGGSEQYF
TGTGCCAGCACCAAGATGGGGGGGGGAAGCGAGCAGTACTTC
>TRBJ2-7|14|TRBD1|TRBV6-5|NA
CASSIRDRAYEQYF
TGTGCCAGCAGCATCCGGGACAGGGCCTACGAGCAGTACTTC
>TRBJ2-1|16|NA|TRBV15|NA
CVTSRDWGGGLDEQFF
TGTGTCACCAGCAGAGATTGGGGGGGGGGCCTCGATGAGCAGTTCTTC
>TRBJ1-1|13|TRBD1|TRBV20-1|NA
CSARERTGAVAFF
TGCAGTGCTAGAGAACGGACAGGGGCCGTTGCTTTCTTT
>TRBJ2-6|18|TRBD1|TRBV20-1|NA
CSARKGGQGLSGANVLTF
TGCAGTGCTAGAAAGGGAGGACAGGGGCTCTCTGGGGCCAACGTCCTGACTTTC
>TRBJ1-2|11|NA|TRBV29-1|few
CSVVTRDGYTF
TGCAGCGTGGTCACGAGGGACGGCTACACCTTC
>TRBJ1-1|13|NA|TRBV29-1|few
CSVESHWDTEAFF
TGCAGCGTTGAGTCCCATTGGGACACTGAAGCTTTCTTT
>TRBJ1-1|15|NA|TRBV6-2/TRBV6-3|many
CASTTPLGLRTEAFF
TGTGCCAGCACCACACCATTGGGGCTGCGGACTGAAGCTTTCTTT
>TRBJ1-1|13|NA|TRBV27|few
CASSLRLITEAFF
TGTGCCAGCAGTTTAAGGTTAATCACCGAAGCTTTCTTT
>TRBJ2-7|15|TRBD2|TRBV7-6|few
CASSHGTSGSYEQYF
TGTGCCAGCAGCCATGGGACTAGCGGGAGTTACGAGCAGTACTTC
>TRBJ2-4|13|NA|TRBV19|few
CASSIAGNGIQYF
TGTGCCAGTAGTATAGCAGGGAACGGCATTCAGTACTTC
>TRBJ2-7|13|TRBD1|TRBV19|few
CASRRRQGYEQYF
TGTGCCAGTAGGCGTCGACAGGGCTACGAGCAGTACTTC
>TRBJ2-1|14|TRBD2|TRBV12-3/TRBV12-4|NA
CASRTSGSINEQFF
TGTGCCAGCCGAACTAGCGGGAGTATCAATGAGCAGTTCTTC
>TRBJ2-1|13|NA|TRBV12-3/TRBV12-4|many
CASGPRPRDEQFF
TGTGCCAGCGGCCCAAGGCCCCGGGATGAGCAGTTCTTC
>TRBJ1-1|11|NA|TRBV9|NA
CASRGSDEAFF
TGTGCCAGCAGGGGGTCGGATGAAGCTTTCTTT
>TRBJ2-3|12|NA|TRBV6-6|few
CASGEVSDTQYF
TGTGCCAGCGGAGAGGTCTCAGATACGCAGTATTTT
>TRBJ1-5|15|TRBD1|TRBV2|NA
CASRDGQGPYQPQHF
TGTGCCAGCAGAGATGGACAGGGGCCCTATCAGCCCCAGCATTTT
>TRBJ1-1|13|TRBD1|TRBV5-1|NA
CASSTEGQGEAFF
TGCGCCAGCAGCACGGAGGGACAGGGTGAAGCTTTCTTT
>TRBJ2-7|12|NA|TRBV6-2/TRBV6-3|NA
CASSPPGRPDVF
TGTGCCAGCAGCCCGCCGGGCCGCCCCGACGTCTTC
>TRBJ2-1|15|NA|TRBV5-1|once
CASSLARGIVNEQFF
TGCGCCAGCAGCTTGGCCCGGGGAATAGTGAATGAGCAGTTCTTC
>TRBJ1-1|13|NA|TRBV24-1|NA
CATSDWAGAEAFF
TGTGCCACCAGTGATTGGGCTGGGGCTGAAGCTTTCTTT
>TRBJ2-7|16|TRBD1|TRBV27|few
CASSLSRGTVSYEQYF
TGTGCCAGCAGTTTATCGAGAGGGACAGTTTCCTACGAGCAGTACTTC
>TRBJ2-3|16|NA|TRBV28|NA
CASSNHGGAGPDTQYF
TGTGCCAGCAGTAACCATGGAGGGGCCGGGCCAGATACGCAGTATTTT
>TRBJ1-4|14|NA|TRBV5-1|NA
CASSTDTANEKLFF
TGCGCCAGCAGCACGGACACCGCTAATGAAAAACTGTTTTTT
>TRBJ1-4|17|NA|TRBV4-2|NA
CASSQDMGSRGNEKLFF
TGTGCCAGCAGCCAAGATATGGGCTCACGGGGTAATGAAAAACTGTTTTTT
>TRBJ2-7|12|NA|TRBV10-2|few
CASSVNAYEQYF
TGCGCCAGCAGTGTCAATGCGTACGAGCAGTACTTC
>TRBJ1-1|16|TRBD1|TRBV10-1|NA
CASSDYEGAVDTEAFF
TGCGCCAGCAGTGATTATGAGGGGGCGGTGGACACTGAAGCTTTCTTT
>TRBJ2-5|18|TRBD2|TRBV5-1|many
CASSWGGTSGPKQETQYF
TGCGCCAGCAGCTGGGGTGGGACTAGCGGCCCGAAGCAAGAGACCCAGTACTTC
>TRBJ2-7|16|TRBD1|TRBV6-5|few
CASSPLPGQGIYEQYF
TGTGCCAGCAGTCCGCTTCCGGGACAGGGAATCTACGAGCAGTACTTC
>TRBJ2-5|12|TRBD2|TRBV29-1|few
CSGGLAEGTQYF
TGCAGCGGCGGACTAGCGGAGGGGACCCAGTACTTC
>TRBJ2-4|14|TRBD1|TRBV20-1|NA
CSARNTGVKNIQYF
TGCAGTGCTAGGAATACAGGGGTAAAAAACATTCAGTACTTC